The 25 T cell receptor beta chains given below trace back to one sample, sequenced in a study of metastatic and nonmetastatic thyroid tumors. TCRdb reanalyzed the PCR reads with MiXCR. The sample lists more than 7,000 clones; around 20% were seen once. Ahead of thyroid surgery, no patient had received treatment of any kind. Specimen: adjacent normal tissue. The receptors were sampled from a female donor with papillary thyroid cancer or a benign thyroid nodule (not recorded which). Some clones in this sample may be carry-over from other donors' samples.

The V and J genes are TRBV27 and TRBJ2-1, with TRBD2 matching over 14 bases. Germline loops: CDR1 MNHEY, CDR2 SMNVEV (reference sequence). The CDR3 covers 16 residues. After removal of 5 bases from V and 7 bases from J, the junction contained 7 bases not matched to a gene. CDR3 sequence reads: CASSTTGTSGSNEQFF. CDR3 DNA: TGTGCCAGCAGTACCACCGGGACTAGCGGGAGTAATGAGCAGTTCTTC.

This clone is termed medium-sized (0.01 to 0.1%). Other nucleotide sequences from this sample produce the same CDR3. The chain combines TRBV20-1 with TRBJ1-6; the D is unclear. Germline loops: CDR1 DFQATT, CDR2 SNEGSKA (reference sequence). The CDR3 sequence is 12 residues long. Trimming shortened V by 7 bases and J by 7 bases, and 11 bases separated the two germline ends. CDR3 sequence (DNA): TGCAGTGTTCCGGCAAGAAATTCACCCCTCCACTTT. Its translation is CSVPARNSPLHF.

The V call is TRBV5-1, the J call TRBJ1-2, with a tentative D call TRBD1 (5 bases). Trimming shortened V by 2 bases and J by 8 bases, and 13 bases separated the two germline ends. Germline CDR1 SGHRS, CDR2 YFSETQ. This CDR3 spans 13 amino acids. This CDR3 reads CASSFQGLEGYTF. For the CDR3, the DNA is TGCGCCAGCAGCTTCCAGGGATTGGAGGGCTACACCTTC.

As concerns this clone: Possible read error: a much larger clone is one base away. The CDR3 does not close with the conserved phenylalanine or tryptophan, likely indicating a read error. The gene calls are TRBV11-1 and TRBJ2-2, with TRBD1 matching over 7 bases. The CDR3 runs 16 residues. J gave up 2 bases and V 5 bases, and 8 bases lay outside the gene matches. From germline, CDR1 is SGHAT and CDR2 FQDESV (reference sequence). The CDR3 DNA sequence: TGTGCCAGCAGCGACGGGACAGCAATAAACACCGGGGAGCTGTTTCTT. It yields the protein CASSDGTAINTGELFL.

This clone was recorded a few times. CDR3 sequence reads: CASRDGAGGYTF. The CDR3 DNA reads TGTGCCAGCAGGGACGGGGCAGGTGGCTACACCTTC. The J gene is TRBJ1-2, the V gene TRBV6-1, with D maybe TRBD1 (5 bases). Germline-derived CDR1 and CDR2 are MNHNS and SASEGT. Trimming took 6 bases from V and 7 from J, leaving 12 bases between them. The CDR3 is made up of 12 amino acids.

This clone has just a few counts. This sequence joins TRBV7-2 and TRBJ2-1; a possible D gene is TRBD2 (6 bases). CDR1 is SGHTA, CDR2 FQGNSA, per germline. Trimming left V 5 bases short and J 6 bases short, with 14 bases between. The CDR3 spans 14 residues. The CDR3: CASSAFLAFNEQFF. The CDR3 DNA follows: TGTGCCAGCAGCGCATTTCTAGCGTTCAATGAGCAGTTCTTC.

This clone has more than one count but fewer than ten. This chain connects TRBV6-1 to TRBJ2-2; D remains unclear. Germline-derived CDR1 and CDR2 are MNHNS and SASEGT. The CDR3 is made up of 15 amino acids. Trimming cost V 0 bases and J 8 bases, with 13 bases left between them. The CDR3 nucleotides read TGTGCCAGCAGTGAAGCAGGACGGATTAAGGGGGAGCTGTTTTTT. It is translated as CASSEAGRIKGELFF.

In its sample, this clone was seen many times. V and J are TRBV18 and TRBJ1-2; possible D gene TRBD1, 5 bases. CDR3 length equals 13 residues. Germline V CDR1 and CDR2: KGHSH, LQKENI. V was shortened by 3 bases and J by 7 bases, with 12 bases between the two germline ends. Here the CDR3 reads CASSPQGDGGYTF. CDR3 nucleotide sequence: TGTGCCAGCTCACCCCAGGGTGATGGTGGCTACACCTTC.

V usage is TRBV4-2 and J usage is TRBJ1-6; D possibly corresponds to TRBD1 (5 bases). The CDR3 contains 16 residues. Trimming removed 0 bases from V and 5 bases from J, with 11 bases in between. CDR1 and CDR2 (germline): LGHNA, YNFKEQ. The CDR3 nucleotides are TGTGCCAGCAGCCAAGAGAACAGGCCAAATAATTCACCCCTCCACTTT. This sequence encodes CASSQENRPNNSPLHF.

The chain joins TRBV6-1 to TRBJ2-3; possibly TRBD2 for D (7 bases). The germline V gene encodes CDR1 MNHNS and CDR2 SASEGT. This CDR3 has 14 residues. V lost 3 bases to trimming and J lost 5 bases, with 12 bases between them. The CDR3 here is CASSDRGGRDTQYF. For the CDR3, the DNA is TGTGCCAGCAGTGACAGGGGAGGGAGAGATACGCAGTATTTT.

This clone turned up a few times. The chain combines TRBV4-2 with TRBJ1-3; unclear D gene. The CDR3 is 13 residues long. Germline V CDR1 and CDR2: LGHNA, YNFKEQ. Trimming pared 2 bases from V and 3 bases from J, leaving 5 bases between. CDR3 amino acids: CASSQMDGNTIYF. CDR3 DNA sequence: TGTGCCAGCAGCCAAATGGATGGAAACACCATATATTTT.

Judged by abundance, this clone is medium-sized. The rearrangement uses TRBV27 and TRBJ2-5; a weak D match, TRBD2 (5 bases). From germline, CDR1 is MNHEY and CDR2 SMNVEV (reference sequence). Between the trimmed V and J ends, which lost 7 bases and 5 bases, there was a span of 14 bases. CDR3 length: 13 residues. DNA for the CDR3: TGTGCCAGCACCCCTTTGTCGGGGGAGACCCAGTACTTC. It encodes CASTPLSGETQYF.

This clone has a handful of counts. The chain uses TRBV27 and TRBJ2-3; no reliable D call. V shed 9 bases and J shed 6 bases, with 7 bases lying between them. Per the germline V gene, CDR1 is MNHEY and CDR2 is SMNVEV (reference sequence). The CDR3 has 10 amino acids. The CDR3 loop reads CASGCDTQYF. CDR3 DNA sequence: TGTGCCAGTGGGTGCGATACGCAGTATTTT.

This clone is medium-sized in the sample. V usage is TRBV6-2 or TRBV6-3 and J usage is TRBJ1-1; D is unclear. The V end was cut by 4 bases, the J end by 1 base, with 4 bases between. The CDR3 is made up of 12 amino acids. CDR1 and CDR2 from the germline V gene are MNHEY and SVGEGT. Written as DNA, the CDR3 is TGTGCCAGCAGTTTTAAGAACACTGAAGCTTTCTTT. This translates into CASSFKNTEAFF.

This clone was recorded many times. This chain links TRBV2 with TRBJ2-7; D is possibly TRBD2 (6 bases). CDR1 and CDR2 (germline): SNHLY, FYNNEI. Trimming took off 8 bases at V and 6 bases at J, with 14 bases between the two ends. The CDR3 extends over 12 amino acids. CDR3 protein: CASGEVRGEQYF. In nucleotides, the CDR3 is TGTGCCAGCGGAGAAGTGCGGGGCGAGCAGTACTTC.

This clone was seen at least ten times. The V gene is TRBV18, the J gene TRBJ2-5; 7 bases map to TRBD2. The CDR3 runs to 15 residues. Germline CDR1 reads KGHSH; CDR2 reads LQKENI. The V gene end was trimmed by 2 bases and the J gene end by 4 bases; junction bases not matched to a gene: 7. The CDR3 DNA is TGTGCCAGCTCACCAGGACTAGGGGTGGCAGAGACCCAGTACTTC. Its protein is CASSPGLGVAETQYF.

The chain couples TRBV20-1 to TRBJ1-3; D is perhaps TRBD1 (6 bases). This CDR3 contains 15 residues. Trimming left V 0 bases short and J 3 bases short, with 12 bases between. Germline CDR1 reads DFQATT; CDR2 reads SNEGSKA (reference sequence). The CDR3 region has the DNA TGCAGTGCTAGAGACCAAGACAGGCTTGGAAACACCATATATTTT. This gives the protein CSARDQDRLGNTIYF.

Many counts were recorded for this clone. The gene calls are TRBV19 and TRBJ1-5, with a weak D call TRBD1 (5 bases). The CDR3 totals 14 residues. Trimming shortened V by 3 bases and J by 7 bases, and 13 bases separated the two germline ends. Germline lookup yields CDR1 LNHDA and CDR2 SQIVND (reference sequence). CDR3 in amino acids: CASSMEQVGQPQHF. The CDR3 DNA reads as TGTGCCAGTAGTATGGAACAGGTGGGCCAGCCCCAGCATTTT.

This sequence joins TRBV9 and TRBJ2-1, with 11 bases that match TRBD2. Germline trimming cut 4 bases from V and 2 bases from J; bases unmatched to any gene: 2. CDR3 length: 15 amino acids. Germline CDR1 reads SGDLS; CDR2 reads YYNGEE. The chain's CDR3 is CASSLTSGAYNEQFF. CDR3 nucleotide sequence: TGTGCCAGCAGCCTGACTAGCGGGGCCTACAATGAGCAGTTCTTC.

This clone was seen many times. The rearrangement joins TRBV20-1 to TRBJ1-2, with 8 bases that match TRBD1. V shed 5 bases, J shed 4 bases, and the junction held 3 bases outside the gene matches. The CDR3 loop spans 12 amino acids. Germline loops: CDR1 DFQATT, CDR2 SNEGSKA (reference sequence). The CDR3, as DNA: TGCAGTGCTCCGACAGGGGTCTATGGCTACACCTTC. It translates to CSAPTGVYGYTF.

This clone is judged medium-sized (0.01 to 0.1%). The chain joins TRBV10-3 to TRBJ2-7, with TRBD2 matching over 11 bases. Germline values: CDR1 ENHRY, CDR2 SYGVKD. This CDR3 is built from 14 residues. V was clipped by 5 bases and J by 3 bases; unmatched bases: 3. As DNA, the CDR3 is TGTGCCATCAGTAGTAGCGGGGGGGTCTACGAGCAGTACTTC. It specifies CAISSSGGVYEQYF.

The chain combines TRBV20-1 with TRBJ1-1; TRBD1 might be the D (6 bases). This CDR3 region has 15 residues. Germline V gene lookup returns CDR1 DFQATT and CDR2 SNEGSKA (reference sequence). Trimming pared 5 bases from V and 0 bases from J, leaving 16 bases between. The CDR3 nucleotides read TGCAGTGCTCCCGATCCCGACAGGCTGAACACTGAAGCTTTCTTT. Its protein product is CSAPDPDRLNTEAFF.

Sample share makes this clone medium-sized. The rearrangement uses TRBV27 and TRBJ2-3, with D perhaps matching TRBD1 or TRBD2 (5 bases each). From germline, CDR1 is MNHEY and CDR2 SMNVEV (reference sequence). This CDR3 is built from 16 residues. Trimming cost V 6 bases and J 3 bases, with 19 bases left between them. CDR3 DNA: TGTGCCAGCAGCGACGAACCGGGACGGACAACAGATACGCAGTATTTT. It is translated as CASSDEPGRTTDTQYF.

The chain joins TRBV18 to TRBJ2-3; tentatively, D is TRBD2 (7 bases). The germline V gene has CDR1 KGHSH and CDR2 LQKENI. Deletions cut 8 bases from V and 5 bases from J, with 20 bases between. CDR3 length equals 15 residues. CDR3 protein: CASPPMGGPIDTQYF. CDR3 nucleotide sequence: TGTGCCAGCCCCCCTATGGGGGGGCCGATAGATACGCAGTATTTT. Variable domain in full (rest from reference TRBV18 and TRBJ2-3): NAGVMQNPRHLVRRRGQEARLRCSPMKGHSHVYWYRQLPEEGLKFMVYLQKENIIDESGMPKERFSAEFPKEGPSILRIQQVVRGDSAAYFCASPPMGGPIDTQYFGPGTRLTVL.

The chain couples TRBV7-8 to TRBJ1-4, with D maybe TRBD1 (6 bases). Trimming pared 5 bases from V and 0 bases from J, leaving 13 bases between. CDR3 length: 16 amino acids. CDR1 is SGHVS, CDR2 FQNEAQ, per germline. The DNA for the CDR3 is TGTGCCAGCAGCGCTAGGGGGTCGGCAACTAATGAAAAACTGTTTTTT. Protein sequence: CASSARGSATNEKLFF.